This T cell receptor beta chain was obtained from a study of radiation and T cells in renal cell carcinoma. Study findings and constraints: In blood, top tumor clones expanded by 2 weeks, shrinking by 4. Without pretreatment biopsies, baseline tumor clonotype presence was undetermined.

Time point defined: blood 2 weeks post-SBRT. The treatment was: 15 Gy SBRT to primary tumor, nephrectomy 4 weeks later. Clear cell pathology was present in this patient's renal cell carcinoma. Sequenced by immunoSEQ multiplex PCR; TCRdb stores in-frame clones only, minus some. The table shows 100,000 to 150,000 clones, with approximately 90% occurring only once. Deletions cut 4 bases from V and 7 bases from J, with 7 bases between. There are 11 residues in the CDR3. The germline V gene encodes CDR1 SGHTA and CDR2 FQGTGA. Comment on this clone: The target antigen is unknown.

The chain is built from TRBV7-3 and TRBJ1-2, with D tentatively TRBD1 (5 bases). The specimen comprised blood, sampled from a patient whose treatment included radiotherapy and nephrectomy. This receptor was taken from a woman in her seventies with renal cell carcinoma. The CDR3 DNA is TGTGCCAGCAGCTGGGGGGTTGGCTACACCTTC. It is translated as CASSWGVGYTF.